This TCR beta chain appears in the sequencing data of a study of control samples from healthy donors and cancer patients. The protocol was immunoSEQ multiplex PCR, while the TCRdb copy is restricted to in-frame clones and leaves out a portion. The sample includes about 53,000 clones, about 85% of them seen just once. Germline CDR1 and CDR2: MNHEY and SVGAGI. The V gene end was trimmed by 6 bases and the J gene end by 2 bases; junction bases not matched to a gene: 3. The CDR3 runs 13 residues. The clonotype comes from a man in his fifties or sixties with head and neck cancer. The sequenced sample consisted of PBMCs. The chain combines TRBV6-5 with TRBJ2-7; TRBD1 matches at 8 bases. CDR3 sequence reads: CASRLTGAYEQYF. CDR3 coding DNA: TGTGCCAGCAGGTTGACAGGGGCCTACGAGCAGTACTTC.